This TCR beta chain was captured by sequencing in a study of blood T cell repertoires in COVID-19. CDR1 SGHNT and CDR2 YENEEA come from the germline V gene. This CDR3 is built from 11 residues. V gave up 3 bases and J gave up 5 bases, with 3 bases separating them. The repertoire was sequenced with immunoSEQ multiplex PCR; TCRdb's copy has only in-frame clones and lacks some. Of 250,000 to 300,000 clones in the sample, roughly 90% were seen once. The chain is built from TRBV11-3 and TRBJ2-3; D not resolved. Sequencing used peripheral blood. The receptor was derived from a woman aged 30 to 39 with COVID-19, enrolled during active disease. CDR3: CASSFGDTQYF. DNA of the CDR3: TGTGCCAGCAGCTTCGGAGATACGCAGTATTTT.